The sample holds a few counts of the clone carrying this TCR beta chain. The antigen is not known. This record comes from a study of TIL therapy for anti-PD-1-resistant metastatic lung cancer. Study as a whole: Median tumor PD-L1 proportion score was under 6.5%. Half of patients were current or former smokers. General study results and limits: TIL clonotype persistence in blood showed no apparent association with response.

This CDR3 is built from 15 residues. V was trimmed by 5 bases and J by 8 bases, leaving 16 bases between them. From germline, CDR1 is SEHNR and CDR2 FQNEAQ (reference sequence). Stated time point: pre-treatment sample, taken before nivolumab and TIL therapy. Stage 4 NSCLC adults joined between October 2017 and January 2020. The immunoSEQ assay was v3. Here immunoSEQ multiplex PCR was the method, and the copy in TCRdb shows in-frame clones only, minus some. Here the sample spans tens of thousands of clones, 55% to 75% being singletons. The sequences come from blood, collected at baseline. The chain is built from TRBV7-9 and TRBJ2-6; tentatively, D is TRBD1 (5 bases). The clonotype was recovered from a person between 25 and 79 years old with non-small cell lung cancer. CDR3: CASSAWGSGSNVLTF. DNA of the CDR3: TGTGCCAGCAGCGCTTGGGGCTCGGGTTCCAACGTCCTGACTTTC.